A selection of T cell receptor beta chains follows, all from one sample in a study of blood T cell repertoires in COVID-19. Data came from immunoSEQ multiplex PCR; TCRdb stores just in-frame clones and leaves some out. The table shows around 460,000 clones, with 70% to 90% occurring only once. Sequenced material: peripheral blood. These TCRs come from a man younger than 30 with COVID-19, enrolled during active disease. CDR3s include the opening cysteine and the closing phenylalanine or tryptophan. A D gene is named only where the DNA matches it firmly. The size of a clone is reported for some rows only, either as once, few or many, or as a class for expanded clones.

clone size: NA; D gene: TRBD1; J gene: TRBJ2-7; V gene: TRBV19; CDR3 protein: CASSIGQGVDEQYF; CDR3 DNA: TGTGCCAGTAGTATAGGACAGGGGGTTGACGAGCAGTACTTC
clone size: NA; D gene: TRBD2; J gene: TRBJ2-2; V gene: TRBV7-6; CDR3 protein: CASSPGVAGPGELFF; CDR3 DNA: TGTGCCAGCAGCCCCGGGGTAGCGGGGCCCGGGGAGCTGTTTTTT
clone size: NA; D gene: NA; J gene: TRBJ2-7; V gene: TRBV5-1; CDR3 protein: CASSDSIPHEQYF; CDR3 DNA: TGCGCCAGCAGTGACAGTATTCCCCACGAGCAGTACTTC
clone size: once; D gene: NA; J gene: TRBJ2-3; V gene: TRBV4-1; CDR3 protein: CASSPVGSGFTDTQYF; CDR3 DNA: TGCGCCAGCAGCCCTGTGGGTAGCGGATTCACAGATACGCAGTATTTT
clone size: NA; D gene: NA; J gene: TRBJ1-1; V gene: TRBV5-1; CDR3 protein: CASSLDWGQGGTEAFF; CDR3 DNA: TGCGCCAGCAGCTTGGATTGGGGTCAGGGCGGCACTGAAGCTTTCTTT
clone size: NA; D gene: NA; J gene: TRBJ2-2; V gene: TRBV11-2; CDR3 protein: CASRKLARQPHNTGELFF; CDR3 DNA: TGTGCCAGCAGGAAACTAGCTAGGCAACCACATAACACCGGGGAGCTGTTTTTT
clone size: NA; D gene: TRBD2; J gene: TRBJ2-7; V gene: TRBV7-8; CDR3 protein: CASSLGTSGGIYEQYF; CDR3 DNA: TGTGCCAGCAGCTTAGGTACTAGCGGGGGAATCTACGAGCAGTACTTC
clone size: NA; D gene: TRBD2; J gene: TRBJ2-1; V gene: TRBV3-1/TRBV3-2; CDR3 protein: CATKSLADNYNEQFF; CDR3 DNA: TGTGCCACCAAATCGCTAGCGGACAACTACAATGAGCAGTTCTTC
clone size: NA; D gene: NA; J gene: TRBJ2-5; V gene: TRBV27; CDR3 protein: CASSERGPFSQYF; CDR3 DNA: TGTGCCAGCAGCGAAAGGGGCCCCTTTAGCCAGTACTTC
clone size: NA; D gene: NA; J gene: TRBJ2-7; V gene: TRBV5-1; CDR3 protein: CASSLPSDSYEQYF; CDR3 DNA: TGCGCCAGCAGCTTACCCTCTGACAGTTACGAGCAGTACTTC
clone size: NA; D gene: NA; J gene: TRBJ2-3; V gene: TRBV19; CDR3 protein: CASSTPSGTSTPTDTQYF; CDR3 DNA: TGTGCCAGTAGTACCCCCTCCGGGACTTCCACTCCCACAGATACGCAGTATTTT
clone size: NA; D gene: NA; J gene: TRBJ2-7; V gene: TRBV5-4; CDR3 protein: CASSGGTYEQYF; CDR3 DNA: TGTGCCAGCAGCGGAGGGACCTACGAGCAGTACTTC
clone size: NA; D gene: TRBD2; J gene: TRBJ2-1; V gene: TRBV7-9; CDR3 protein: CASSPTAGGLNEQFF; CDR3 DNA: TGTGCCAGCAGCCCAACAGCGGGAGGGCTGAATGAGCAGTTCTTC
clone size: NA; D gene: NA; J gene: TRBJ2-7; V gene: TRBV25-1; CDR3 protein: CASSESDSSPYEQYF; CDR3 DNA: TGTGCCAGCAGTGAAAGCGATAGCAGCCCCTACGAGCAGTACTTC
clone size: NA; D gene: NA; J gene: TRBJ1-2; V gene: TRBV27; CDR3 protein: CATPQGKAGYTF; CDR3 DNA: TGTGCCACCCCGCAGGGGAAGGCTGGCTACACCTTC
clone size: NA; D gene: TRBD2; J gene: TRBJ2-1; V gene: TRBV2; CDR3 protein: CASSVYSSGGRGEQFF; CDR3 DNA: TGTGCCAGCAGTGTCTATTCCAGCGGGGGCCGGGGTGAGCAGTTCTTC
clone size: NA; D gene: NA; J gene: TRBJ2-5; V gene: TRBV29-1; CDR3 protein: CSVGVGGQETQYF; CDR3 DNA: TGCAGCGTTGGCGTTGGGGGGCAAGAGACCCAGTACTTC
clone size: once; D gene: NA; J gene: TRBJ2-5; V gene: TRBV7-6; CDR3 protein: CASSFGGETQYF; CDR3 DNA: TGTGCCAGCAGCTTCGGAGGGGAGACCCAGTACTTC
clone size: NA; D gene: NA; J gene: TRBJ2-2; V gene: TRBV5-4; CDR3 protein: CASSLVRGTGELFF; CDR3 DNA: TGTGCCAGCAGCTTGGTCAGGGGCACCGGGGAGCTGTTTTTT
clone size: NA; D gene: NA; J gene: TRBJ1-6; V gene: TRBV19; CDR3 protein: CASSIRGQNSPLHF; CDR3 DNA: TGTGCCAGTAGTATAAGGGGCCAGAATTCACCCCTCCACTTT
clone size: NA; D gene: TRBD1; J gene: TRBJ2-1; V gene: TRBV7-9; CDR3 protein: CASGRGRSYNEQFF; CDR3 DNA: TGTGCCTCTGGCAGGGGGCGAAGCTACAATGAGCAGTTCTTC
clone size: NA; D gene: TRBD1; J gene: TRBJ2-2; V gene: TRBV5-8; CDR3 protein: CASSRYRGVTGELFF; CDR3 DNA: TGTGCCAGCAGCCGTTACAGGGGGGTCACCGGGGAGCTGTTTTTT
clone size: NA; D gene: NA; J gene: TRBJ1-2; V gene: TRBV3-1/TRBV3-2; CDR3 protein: CASSQDFRANAANYGYTF; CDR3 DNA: TGTGCCAGCAGCCAAGATTTCAGGGCAAACGCAGCTAACTATGGCTACACCTTC
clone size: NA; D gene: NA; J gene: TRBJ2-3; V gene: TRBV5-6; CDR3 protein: CASSLSVRENTQYF; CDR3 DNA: TGTGCCAGCAGCTTGTCCGTCCGGGAGAATACGCAGTATTTT
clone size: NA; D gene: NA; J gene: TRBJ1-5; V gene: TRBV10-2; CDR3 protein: CASSELGEYSNQPQHF; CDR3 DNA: TGCGCCAGCAGTGAGCTGGGAGAGTATAGCAATCAGCCCCAGCATTTT
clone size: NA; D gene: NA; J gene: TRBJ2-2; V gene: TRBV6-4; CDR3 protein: CASSKGATGELFF; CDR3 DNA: TGTGCCAGCAGTAAGGGAGCGACCGGGGAGCTGTTTTTT
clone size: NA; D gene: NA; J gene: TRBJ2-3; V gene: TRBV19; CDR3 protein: CASSIGFGSGADTQYF; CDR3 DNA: TGTGCCAGTAGTATAGGTTTCGGGAGCGGCGCAGATACGCAGTATTTT
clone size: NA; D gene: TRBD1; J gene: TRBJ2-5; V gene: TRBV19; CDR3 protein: CASSTGQGRETQYF; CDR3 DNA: TGTGCCAGTAGTACCGGACAGGGACGAGAGACCCAGTACTTC
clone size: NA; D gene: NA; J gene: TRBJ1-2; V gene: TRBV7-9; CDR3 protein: CASSLGKGGIGYTF; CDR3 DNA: TGTGCCAGCAGCTTAGGAAAAGGGGGAATCGGCTACACCTTC
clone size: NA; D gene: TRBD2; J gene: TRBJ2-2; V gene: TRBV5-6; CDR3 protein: CASRTNSGDHTGELFF; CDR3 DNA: TGTGCCAGCAGGACAAATAGCGGGGACCACACCGGGGAGCTGTTTTTT
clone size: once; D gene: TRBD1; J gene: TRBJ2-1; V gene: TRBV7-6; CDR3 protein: CASSPGTAAYNEQFF; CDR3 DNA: TGTGCCAGCAGCCCAGGGACAGCCGCCTACAATGAGCAGTTCTTC
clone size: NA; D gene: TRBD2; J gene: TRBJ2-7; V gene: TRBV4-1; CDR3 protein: CASSPLAGGLYEQYF; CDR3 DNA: TGCGCCAGCAGCCCTTTAGCGGGAGGGCTCTACGAGCAGTACTTC
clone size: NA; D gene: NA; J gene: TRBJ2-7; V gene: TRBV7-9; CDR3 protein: CASSLAGQQPYEQYF; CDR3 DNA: TGTGCCAGCAGCTTAGCTGGGCAGCAACCCTACGAGCAGTACTTC
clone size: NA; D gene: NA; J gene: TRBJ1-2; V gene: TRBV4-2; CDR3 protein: CASSQDLGFGGYTF; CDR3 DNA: TGTGCCAGCAGCCAAGATCTCGGGTTTGGTGGCTACACCTTC
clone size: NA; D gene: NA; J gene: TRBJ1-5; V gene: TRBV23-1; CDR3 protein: CAGGYTDQPQHF; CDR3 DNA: TGCGCCGGCGGATACACTGATCAGCCCCAGCATTTT
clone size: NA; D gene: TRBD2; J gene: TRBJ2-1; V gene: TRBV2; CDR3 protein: CASSEDGLAISEQFF; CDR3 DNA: TGTGCCAGCAGTGAAGACGGACTAGCGATCAGTGAGCAGTTCTTC
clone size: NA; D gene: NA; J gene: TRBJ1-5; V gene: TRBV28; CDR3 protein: CASRPTGFNQPQHF; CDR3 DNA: TGTGCCAGCAGGCCGACAGGATTCAATCAGCCCCAGCATTTT
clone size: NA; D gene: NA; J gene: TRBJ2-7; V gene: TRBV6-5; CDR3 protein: CASRRDSAGEQYF; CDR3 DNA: TGTGCCAGCCGCCGGGACTCGGCGGGCGAGCAGTACTTC
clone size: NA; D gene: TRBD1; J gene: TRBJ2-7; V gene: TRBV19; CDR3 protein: CASSQGQGDEQYF; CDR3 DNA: TGTGCCAGTAGCCAAGGACAGGGTGACGAGCAGTACTTC
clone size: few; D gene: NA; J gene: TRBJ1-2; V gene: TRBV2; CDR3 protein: CASSVVDGYTF; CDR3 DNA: TGTGCCAGCAGTGTAGTCGATGGCTACACCTTC
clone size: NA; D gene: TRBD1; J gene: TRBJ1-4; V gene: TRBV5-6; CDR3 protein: CASSFGTGGRTLKLFF; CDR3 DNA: TGTGCCAGCAGCTTCGGGACAGGGGGCCGGACGTTAAAACTGTTTTTT
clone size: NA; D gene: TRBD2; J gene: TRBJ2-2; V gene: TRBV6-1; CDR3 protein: CASSAHLAGGTLTGELFF; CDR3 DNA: TGTGCCAGCAGTGCCCACCTAGCGGGAGGGACCCTCACCGGGGAGCTGTTTTTT
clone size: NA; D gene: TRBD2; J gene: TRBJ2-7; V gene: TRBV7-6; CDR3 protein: CASSLVGGRSSYEQYF; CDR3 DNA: TGTGCCAGCAGCTTAGTGGGCGGGAGGAGCTCCTACGAGCAGTACTTC
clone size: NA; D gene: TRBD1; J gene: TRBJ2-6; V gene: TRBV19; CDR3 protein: CASSMGQGRAGANVLTF; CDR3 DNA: TGTGCCAGTAGTATGGGACAGGGAAGGGCTGGGGCCAACGTCCTGACTTTC
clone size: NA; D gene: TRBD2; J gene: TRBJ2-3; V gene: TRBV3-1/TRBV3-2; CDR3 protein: CASSRLAGGMADTQYF; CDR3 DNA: TGTGCCAGCAGCCGTCTAGCGGGAGGGATGGCAGATACGCAGTATTTT
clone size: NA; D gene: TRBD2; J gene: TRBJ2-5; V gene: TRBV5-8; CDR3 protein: CASSFGTSGSPETQYF; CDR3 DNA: TGTGCCAGCAGCTTCGGAACTAGCGGCTCCCCTGAGACCCAGTACTTC
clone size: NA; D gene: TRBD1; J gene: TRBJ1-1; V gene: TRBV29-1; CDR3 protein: CSADRTGGQNTEAFF; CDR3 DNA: TGCAGCGCTGACCGCACAGGGGGCCAGAACACTGAAGCTTTCTTT
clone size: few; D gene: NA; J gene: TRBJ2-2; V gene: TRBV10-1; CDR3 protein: CASSGPNTGELFF; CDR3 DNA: TGCGCCAGCAGTGGGCCAAACACCGGGGAGCTGTTTTTT
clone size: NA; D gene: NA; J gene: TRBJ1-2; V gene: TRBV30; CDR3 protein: CAWSATGSAADGYTF; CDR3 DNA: TGTGCCTGGAGTGCCACAGGGTCGGCTGCGGATGGCTACACCTTC
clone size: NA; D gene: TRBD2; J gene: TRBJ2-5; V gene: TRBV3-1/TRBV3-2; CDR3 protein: CASSLGLAGGIQETQYF; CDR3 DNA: TGTGCCAGCAGCCTGGGACTAGCGGGAGGTATACAAGAGACCCAGTACTTC
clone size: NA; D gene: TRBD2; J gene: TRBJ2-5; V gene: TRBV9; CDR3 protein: CASSVSGSETQYF; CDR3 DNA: TGTGCCAGCAGCGTCAGCGGGAGCGAGACCCAGTACTTC
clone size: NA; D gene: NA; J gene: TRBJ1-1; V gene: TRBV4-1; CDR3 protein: CASSQDTVVANTEAFF; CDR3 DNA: TGCGCCAGCAGCCAAGATACAGTAGTTGCGAACACTGAAGCTTTCTTT
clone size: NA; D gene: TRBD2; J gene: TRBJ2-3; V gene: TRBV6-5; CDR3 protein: CASAGGDIGADTQYF; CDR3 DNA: TGTGCCAGCGCGGGGGGGGACATTGGGGCAGATACGCAGTATTTT
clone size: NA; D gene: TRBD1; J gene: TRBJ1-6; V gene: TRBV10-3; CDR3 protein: CATRRQGNSPLHF; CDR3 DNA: TGTGCCACCCGCCGACAGGGGAACTCACCCCTCCACTTT
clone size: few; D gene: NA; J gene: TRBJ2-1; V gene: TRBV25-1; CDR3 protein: CASSDPDREAYNEQFF; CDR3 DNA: TGTGCCAGCAGTGACCCCGACAGGGAGGCATACAATGAGCAGTTCTTC
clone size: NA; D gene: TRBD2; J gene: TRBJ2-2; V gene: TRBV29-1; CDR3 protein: CSVGSGSTGELFF; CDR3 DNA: TGCAGCGTTGGAAGCGGGAGTACCGGGGAGCTGTTTTTT